This is a list of T cell receptor beta chains from one sample in a study of vaccination and CD4 T cells after COVID-19. These TCRs are of unknown antigen specificity. MiXCR, applied by TCRdb to the PCR reads, yields one record per CDR3 protein. The sample yields about 6,500 distinct CDR3 sequences, around 47% seen once. Sequenced input: CD4+ T cells from blood, cultured in vitro. Every receptor here comes from a human donor in good health. Each CDR3 is given with its conserved first and last residue. The D gene is left open where the match is weak. Where a row states a size, it is once, few, many or the class of an expanded clone; other rows omit it.

-	TRBV6-1	few	TRBJ2-7	TGTGCCAGCAGTGAACGTAGATACGAGCAGTACTTC	CASSERRYEQYF
TRBD2	TRBV20-1	few	TRBJ2-3	TGCAGTGCTAGAGATGTCAATAGCGGGAGCACAGATACGCAGTATTTT	CSARDVNSGSTDTQYF
TRBD1	TRBV9	-	TRBJ1-2	TGTGCCAGCAGCGCAAACAGGGGGGAAGATGGCTACACCTTC	CASSANRGEDGYTF
-	TRBV7-8	-	TRBJ1-6	TGTGCCAGCAGCTTTCGGTGGGAACGGGATTCACCCCTCCACTTT	CASSFRWERDSPLHF
-	TRBV27	-	TRBJ1-5	TGTGCCAGCAGTTTCAATAGTAATCAGCCCCAGCATTTT	CASSFNSNQPQHF
-	TRBV19	-	TRBJ2-3	TGTGCCAGTAGGGCCTTAGATGATACGCAGTATTTT	CASRALDDTQYF
TRBD2	TRBV20-1	-	TRBJ2-3	TGCAGTGCTGAGGGACTAGCGGGGGGGTCCTCAGATACGCAGTATTTT	CSAEGLAGGSSDTQYF
-	TRBV7-9	large	TRBJ2-3	TGTGCCAGCAGCGTCGGACTGGATAAAGATACGCAGTATTTT	CASSVGLDKDTQYF
TRBD2	TRBV10-1	-	TRBJ2-3	TGCGCCAGCAGTGGAGCGGGGGGGCTAGCAGATACGCAGTATTTT	CASSGAGGLADTQYF
-	TRBV6-1	-	TRBJ1-6	TGTGCCAGCAAGGGGAGCTCCTATAATTCACCCCTCCACTTT	CASKGSSYNSPLHF
-	TRBV6-1	-	TRBJ1-5	TGTGCCAGCAGGGGATGGGCAGGGGTAAGCGATCAGCCCCAGCATTTT	CASRGWAGVSDQPQHF
TRBD1	TRBV6-1	-	TRBJ1-5	TGTGCCAGCAGGGGGGACAGGGACTATCAGCCCCAGCATTTT	CASRGDRDYQPQHF
TRBD2	TRBV20-1	-	TRBJ2-1	TGCAGTGCTAGAGATGGGAGGGATGAGCAGTTCTTC	CSARDGRDEQFF
-	TRBV6-1	-	TRBJ2-7	TGTGCCAGCAGTACAGGGGCGGCGGGAGGCCCCTACGAGCAGTACTTC	CASSTGAAGGPYEQYF
-	TRBV4-1	-	TRBJ1-1	TGCGCCAGCAGCCAAGATCTGCGGGGCGGCACTGAAGCTTTCTTT	CASSQDLRGGTEAFF
TRBD1	TRBV12-5	-	TRBJ1-1	TGTGCTAGTGGTTTGCCACTCTGGGTCCCACAGGGGGCCAACACCAACATGAACACTGAAGCTTTCTTT	CASGLPLWVPQGANTNMNTEAFF
-	TRBV6-5	-	TRBJ1-5	TGTGCCAGCAGTTACAATTCCAGAGGAGGGGGCAATCAGCCCCAGCATTTT	CASSYNSRGGGNQPQHF
-	TRBV21-1	-	TRBJ2-2	TGTGCCAGCAGCAAAGAACTAGCGGGGGACACCGGGGAGCTGTTTTTT	CASSKELAGDTGELFF
TRBD1	TRBV12-3/TRBV12-4	-	TRBJ1-1	TGTGCCAGCAGCCAGACAGGGCTGTTCACTGAAGCTTTCTTT	CASSQTGLFTEAFF
TRBD1	TRBV20-1	-	TRBJ1-3	TGCAGTGCTAGACGGACAGGTATCTCTGGAAACACCATATATTTT	CSARRTGISGNTIYF
TRBD1	TRBV30	-	TRBJ2-1	TGTGCCTGGAGTGGCGAACAGGGGTCCAATGAGCAGTTCTTC	CAWSGEQGSNEQFF
-	TRBV4-1	-	TRBJ2-7	TGCGCCAGCAGCCTAACAAACAGCCTCTCCTACGAGCAGTACTTC	CASSLTNSLSYEQYF
-	TRBV18	-	TRBJ2-7	TGTGCCAGCTCACCGTATGGACGGGAGTCGGGGTACGAGCAGTACTTC	CASSPYGRESGYEQYF
-	TRBV5-1	-	TRBJ1-5	TGCGCCAGCAGCCCGGGGCCTCGGCACCTCTATCAGCCCCAGCATTTT	CASSPGPRHLYQPQHF
-	TRBV4-3	-	TRBJ2-3	TGCGCCAGCAGCCAAGAAAATAATGCGGGTAGCACAGATACGCAGTATTTT	CASSQENNAGSTDTQYF
-	TRBV4-1	-	TRBJ1-2	TGCGCCAGCAGCCACGCCGTAGGAGGCTACACCTTC	CASSHAVGGYTF
-	TRBV19	-	TRBJ2-6	TGTGCCAGTAGTATAGAAGGGGCTGGGGCCAACGTCCTGACTTTC	CASSIEGAGANVLTF
TRBD2	TRBV27	few	TRBJ2-7	TGTGCCAGCATCGCGGAGGGTAGCGGGAGGGCCCGAGAGCAGTACTTC	CASIAEGSGRAREQYF
-	TRBV20-1	few	TRBJ1-6	TGCAGTGCTAGAGATCGGAAGAAACTTTCCTATAATTCACCCCTCCACTTT	CSARDRKKLSYNSPLHF
TRBD1	TRBV19	-	TRBJ1-2	TGTGCCAGTACGGGACAGGGGGCCGAATATGGCTACACCTTC	CASTGQGAEYGYTF
TRBD1	TRBV10-3	-	TRBJ1-6	TGTGCCATCAGTGGGACAGGACTTTATTCACCCCTCCACTTT	CAISGTGLYSPLHF
TRBD1	TRBV7-2	-	TRBJ1-6	TGTGCCAGCAGCTTGGACAGGAGCTCCTATAATTCACCCCTCCACTTT	CASSLDRSSYNSPLHF
-	TRBV19	-	TRBJ2-3	TGTGCCAGTAGTCTCCTGACTGGAAGCACAGATACGCAGTATTTT	CASSLLTGSTDTQYF
-	TRBV27	-	TRBJ1-6	TGTGCCAGCAGTTTCCGGGCCTTGAGTTCACCCCTCCACTTT	CASSFRALSSPLHF
TRBD2	TRBV20-1	-	TRBJ2-3	TGCAGTGCTAAACCTAGCGGGAGCACAGATACGCAGTATTTT	CSAKPSGSTDTQYF
TRBD2	TRBV7-2	-	TRBJ2-3	TGTGCCAGCAGCCGAAATGGCGGGAGGGCAGATACGCAGTATTTT	CASSRNGGRADTQYF
TRBD2	TRBV5-1	-	TRBJ2-1	TGCGCCAGCAGCTTGGTAGCGGGGGGACTCGGGTCCTACAATGAGCAGTTCTTC	CASSLVAGGLGSYNEQFF
-	TRBV12-3/TRBV12-4	few	TRBJ1-2	TGTGCCAGCACCGCCGGGTCAGGGTCTGCCTATGGCTACACCTTC	CASTAGSGSAYGYTF
-	TRBV10-1	-	TRBJ1-5	TGCGCCAGGACCCGGCGCTCGGATTTT	CARTRRSDF
TRBD1	TRBV6-2/TRBV6-3	-	TRBJ1-2	TGTGCCAGCAGCCTCACCGGGACAGGGGCTAACTATGGCTACACCTTC	CASSLTGTGANYGYTF
-	TRBV6-5	-	TRBJ2-7	TGTGCCAGCAGTTACATGGGCCGTGACTACGAGCAGTACTTC	CASSYMGRDYEQYF
TRBD2	TRBV20-1	-	TRBJ2-7	TGCAGTGCCTCCGGGACTAGCGGGAGCCGCGACTACGAGCAGTACTTC	CSASGTSGSRDYEQYF
TRBD1	TRBV29-1	-	TRBJ1-5	TGCAGCGTTCAACAGGGGAAGGATCAGCCCCAGCATTTT	CSVQQGKDQPQHF
-	TRBV25-1	-	TRBJ1-1	TGTGCCAGCGGCCGGGACACGGGGACTGAAGCTTTCTTT	CASGRDTGTEAFF
-	TRBV27	-	TRBJ2-3	TGTGCCAGCAGTCCCCGGGACGCAACCACAGATACGCAGTATTTT	CASSPRDATTDTQYF
-	TRBV11-2	-	TRBJ1-3	TGTGCCAGCAGCTTAGATGGGGCCGCCCCGAGCTCTGGAAACACCATATATTTT	CASSLDGAAPSSGNTIYF
-	TRBV6-1	few	TRBJ1-2	TGTGCCAGCAGTGAAGCCCGTTCTCCCGGGGGCTACACCTTC	CASSEARSPGGYTF
-	TRBV2	once	TRBJ2-5	TGTGCCAGCAGCAGGGTTGGGGAGACCCAGTACTTC	CASSRVGETQYF